This T cell receptor (beta chain) was documented in a study of T cell responses to AZD1222 COVID-19 vaccine. Overall study results and limits: Two doses of AZD1222 preceded a rise in Spike-specific TCR breadth and depth. Reportedly, nearly half of unique spike TCRs recognized epitopes outside B.1.351/B.1.1.7 mutations. After the peak T cell response, and only then, were repertoires sampled. There were mostly white British donors and more females than males, and clonal diversity was possibly underestimated.

This clone was seen a single time. Its cognate antigen is unknown. The CDR3 has 14 amino acids. Germline-derived CDR1 and CDR2 are KGHSH and LQKENI. V was shortened by 2 bases and J by 6 bases, with 13 bases between the two germline ends. Only in-frame clones appear in the TCRdb table, and some are missing; sequencing was by immunoSEQ multiplex PCR. The sample shows tens of thousands of clones, more than 90% of them seen only once. The genes are TRBV18 and TRBJ1-2, with a possible D match to TRBD1 (6 bases). The receptor's source is an adult in good health. The material was peripheral blood, obtained on day 0 of AZD1222 vaccination. This CDR3 is CASSPGTGPHGYTF. In DNA form, the CDR3 reads TGTGCCAGCTCACCAGGAACAGGGCCTCATGGCTACACCTTC.